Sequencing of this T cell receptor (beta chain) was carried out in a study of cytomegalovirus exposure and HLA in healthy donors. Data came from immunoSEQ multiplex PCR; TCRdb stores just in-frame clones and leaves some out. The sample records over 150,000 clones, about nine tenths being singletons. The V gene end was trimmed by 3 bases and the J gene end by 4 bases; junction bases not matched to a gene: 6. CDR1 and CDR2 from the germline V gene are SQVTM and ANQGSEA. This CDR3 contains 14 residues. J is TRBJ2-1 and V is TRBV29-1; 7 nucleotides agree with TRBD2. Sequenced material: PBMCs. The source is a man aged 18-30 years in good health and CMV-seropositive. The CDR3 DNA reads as TGCAGCGTTGAGCTAGCGGACCAGTACAATGAGCAGTTCTTC. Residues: CSVELADQYNEQFF.